The present T cell receptor (beta chain) was sequenced within a study of beta chain features in type 1 diabetes. Study background: Comparable age, gender and cell yields were observed in patients relative to healthy donors. Study-wide results and caveats: All four CD4+ subsets from Type 1 diabetes patients carried moderately but significantly shorter TCRB CDR3s.

This clone turned up a few times. Its cognate antigen is unknown. Averaging around 120 mL, one heparinised blood draw came from each individual donor. The authors reverse transcribed all of the isolated RNA, so sequencing captured expressed TCRB transcripts. There were 3.5 million to 4.5 million reads on average in the naive, central memory and regulatory T cell samples. Here immunoSEQ multiplex PCR was the method, and the copy in TCRdb shows in-frame clones only, minus some. Of about 120,000 clones in the sample, roughly 17% were seen once. This CDR3 spans 16 amino acids. Germline CDR1 is SGHTA and CDR2 is FQGNSA. The V end lost 6 bases, the J end lost 2 bases, and 20 bases lay between the germline ends.

V is TRBV7-2 and J is TRBJ2-7; possibly TRBD1 for D (5 bases). The clonotype was recovered from a man under 40 with type 1 diabetes. Sequenced: central memory CD4+ T cells from blood. The DNA for the CDR3 is TGTGCCAGCAGGTCCCCAATATCAGGGTTTCCCTACGAGCAGTACTTC. Protein sequence: CASRSPISGFPYEQYF.